The T cell receptor (beta chain) under discussion was sequenced for a study of cytomegalovirus exposure and HLA in healthy donors. Study at large: In an early release, HLA-typed donors contributed some 88 million unique TCR sequences.

Findings and caveats of the study: It was approximately 170 TCR beta chains that were listed as cytomegalovirus-associated.

PCR amplification relied on 60 Vbeta primers (plus 13 Jbeta primers). Here immunoSEQ multiplex PCR was the method, and the copy in TCRdb shows in-frame clones only, minus some. Here the sample spans 150,000 to 200,000 clones, over 80% being singletons. The CDR3 is 14 residues long. The V and J ends lost 4 bases and 5 bases, in that order; junction bases with no gene match: 4. Per germline, CDR1 SGHTS and CDR2 YDEGEE. Concerning this clone: Its antigen remains unknown.

The specimen was PBMCs. The TCR sequence derives from a girl under 18 in good health and CMV-seropositive. The chain recombines TRBV5-8 with TRBJ2-1; 9 nucleotides line up with TRBD2. The CDR3 loop is CASSETSGHNEQFF. The CDR3 DNA sequence: TGTGCCAGCAGCGAAACTAGCGGGCACAATGAGCAGTTCTTC. Combining the CDR3 with reference TRBV5-8 and TRBJ2-1 gives the whole variable domain EAGVTQSPTHLIKTRGQQATLRCSPISGHTSVYWYQQALGLGLQFLLWYDEGEERNRGNFPPRFSGRQFPNYSSELNVNALELEDSALYLCASSETSGHNEQFFGPGTRLTVL.